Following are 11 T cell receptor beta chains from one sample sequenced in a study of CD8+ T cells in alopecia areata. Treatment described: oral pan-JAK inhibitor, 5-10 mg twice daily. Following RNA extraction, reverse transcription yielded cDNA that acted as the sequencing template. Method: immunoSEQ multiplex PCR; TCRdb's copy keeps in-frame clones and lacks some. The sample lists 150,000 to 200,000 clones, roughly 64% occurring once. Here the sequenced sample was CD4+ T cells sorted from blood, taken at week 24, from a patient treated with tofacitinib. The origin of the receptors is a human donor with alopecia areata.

The CDR3: CASSKSGGRYEQYF. The CDR3 nucleotides are TGTGCCAGCTCCAAATCCGGGGGTCGATACGAGCAGTACTTC. The chain joins TRBV6-1 to TRBJ2-7; possible D gene TRBD2, 6 bases. Germline values: CDR1 MNHNS, CDR2 SASEGT. V was shortened by 8 bases and J by 4 bases, with 18 bases between the two germline ends. CDR3 length: 14 amino acids.

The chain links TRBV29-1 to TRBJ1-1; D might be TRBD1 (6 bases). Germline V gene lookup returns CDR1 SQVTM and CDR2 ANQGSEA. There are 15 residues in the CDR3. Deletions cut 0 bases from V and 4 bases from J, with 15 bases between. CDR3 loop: CSVEEGGAGFTEAFF. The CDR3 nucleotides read TGCAGCGTTGAAGAGGGGGGCGCGGGATTCACTGAAGCTTTCTTT. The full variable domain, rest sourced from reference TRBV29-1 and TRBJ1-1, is SAVISQKPSRDICQRGTSLTIQCQVDSQVTMMFWYRQQPGQSLTLIATANQGSEATYESGFVIDKFPISRPNLTFSTLTVSNMSPEDSSIYLCSVEEGGAGFTEAFFGQGTRLTVV.

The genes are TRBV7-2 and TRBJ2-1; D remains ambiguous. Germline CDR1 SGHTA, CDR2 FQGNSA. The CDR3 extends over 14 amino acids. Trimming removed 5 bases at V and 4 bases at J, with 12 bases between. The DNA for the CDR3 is TGTGCCAGCAGCCCCAGAGCCCGATACAATGAGCAGTTCTTC. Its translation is CASSPRARYNEQFF.

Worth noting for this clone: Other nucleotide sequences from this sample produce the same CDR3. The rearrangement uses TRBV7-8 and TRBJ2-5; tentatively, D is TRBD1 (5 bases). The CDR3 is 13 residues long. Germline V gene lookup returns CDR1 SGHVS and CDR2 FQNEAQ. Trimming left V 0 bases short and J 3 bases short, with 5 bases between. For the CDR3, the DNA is TGTGCCAGCAGCTTAGCCAGGGAAGAGACCCAGTACTTC. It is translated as CASSLAREETQYF.

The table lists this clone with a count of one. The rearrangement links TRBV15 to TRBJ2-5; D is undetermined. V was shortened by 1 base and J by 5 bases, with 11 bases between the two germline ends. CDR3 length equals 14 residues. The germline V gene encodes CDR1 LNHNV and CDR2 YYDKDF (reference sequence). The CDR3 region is CATSRVAPGETQYF. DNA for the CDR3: TGTGCCACCAGCAGAGTAGCCCCCGGGGAGACCCAGTACTTC.

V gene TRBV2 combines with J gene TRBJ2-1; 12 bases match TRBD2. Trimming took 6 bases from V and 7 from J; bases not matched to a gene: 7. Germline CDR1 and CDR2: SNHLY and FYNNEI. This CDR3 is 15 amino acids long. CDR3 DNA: TGTGCCAGCAGGACCGGACTAGCGGGGCCAAATGAGCAGTTCTTC. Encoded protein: CASRTGLAGPNEQFF.

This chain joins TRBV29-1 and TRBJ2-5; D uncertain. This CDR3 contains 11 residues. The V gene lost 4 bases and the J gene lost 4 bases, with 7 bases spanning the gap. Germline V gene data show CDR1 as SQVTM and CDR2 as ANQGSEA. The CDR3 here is CSVGYGETQYF. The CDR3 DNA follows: TGCAGCGTTGGGTACGGAGAGACCCAGTACTTC.

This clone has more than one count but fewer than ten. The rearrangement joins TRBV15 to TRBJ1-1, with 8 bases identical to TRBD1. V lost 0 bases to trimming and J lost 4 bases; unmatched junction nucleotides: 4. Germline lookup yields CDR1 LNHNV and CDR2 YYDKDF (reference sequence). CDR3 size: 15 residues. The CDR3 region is CATSRDLGQGTEAFF. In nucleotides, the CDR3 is TGTGCCACCAGCAGAGATCTTGGACAGGGCACTGAAGCTTTCTTT. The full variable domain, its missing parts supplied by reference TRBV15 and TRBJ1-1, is DAMVIQNPRYQVTQFGKPVTLSCSQTLNHNVMYWYQQKSSQAPKLLFHYYDKDFNNEADTPDNFQSRRPNTSFCFLDIRSPGLGDTAMYLCATSRDLGQGTEAFFGQGTRLTVV.

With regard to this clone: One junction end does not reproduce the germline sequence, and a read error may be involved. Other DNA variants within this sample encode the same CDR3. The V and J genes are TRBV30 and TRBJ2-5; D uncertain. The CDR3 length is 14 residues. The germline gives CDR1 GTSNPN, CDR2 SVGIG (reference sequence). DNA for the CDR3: TGCGCCCTGGGCGTCCGAGGCGTATCAGAGACCCAGTACTTC. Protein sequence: CALGVRGVSETQYF.

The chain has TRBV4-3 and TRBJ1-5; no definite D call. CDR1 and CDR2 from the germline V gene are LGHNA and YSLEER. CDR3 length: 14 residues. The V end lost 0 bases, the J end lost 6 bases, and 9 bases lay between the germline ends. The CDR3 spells CASSQDLRVQPQHF. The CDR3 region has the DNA TGCGCCAGCAGCCAAGATCTGCGCGTTCAGCCCCAGCATTTT.

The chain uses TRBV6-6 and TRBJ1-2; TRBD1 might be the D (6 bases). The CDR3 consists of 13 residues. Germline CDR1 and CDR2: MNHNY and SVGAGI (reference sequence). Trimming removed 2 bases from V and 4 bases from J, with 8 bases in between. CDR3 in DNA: TGTGCCAGCAGTTACGGGGGCCCCTATGGCTACACCTTC. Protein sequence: CASSYGGPYGYTF.